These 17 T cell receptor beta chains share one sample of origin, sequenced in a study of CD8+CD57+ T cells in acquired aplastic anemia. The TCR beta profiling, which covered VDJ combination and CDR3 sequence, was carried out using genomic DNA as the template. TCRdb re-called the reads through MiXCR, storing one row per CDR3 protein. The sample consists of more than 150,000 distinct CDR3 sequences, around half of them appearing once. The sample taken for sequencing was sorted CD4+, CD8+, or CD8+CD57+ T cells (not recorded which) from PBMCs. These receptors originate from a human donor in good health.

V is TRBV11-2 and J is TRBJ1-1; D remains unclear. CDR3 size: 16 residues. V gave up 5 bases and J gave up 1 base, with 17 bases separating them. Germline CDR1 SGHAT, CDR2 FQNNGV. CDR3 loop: CASSQERTGRNTEAFF. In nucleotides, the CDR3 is TGTGCCAGCAGCCAAGAAAGGACGGGCCGGAACACTGAAGCTTTCTTT.

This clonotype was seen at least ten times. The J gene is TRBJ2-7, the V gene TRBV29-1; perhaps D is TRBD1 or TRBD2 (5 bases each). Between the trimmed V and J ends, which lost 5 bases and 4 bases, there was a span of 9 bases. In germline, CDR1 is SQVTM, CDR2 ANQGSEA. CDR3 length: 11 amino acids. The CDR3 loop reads CSVRDLYEQYF. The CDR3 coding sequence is TGCAGCGTTCGGGACCTTTACGAGCAGTACTTC.

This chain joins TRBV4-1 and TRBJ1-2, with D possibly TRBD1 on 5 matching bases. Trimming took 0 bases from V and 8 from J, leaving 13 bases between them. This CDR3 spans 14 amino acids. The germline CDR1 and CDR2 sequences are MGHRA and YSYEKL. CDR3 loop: CASSQETARWGYTF. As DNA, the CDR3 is TGCGCCAGCAGCCAAGAGACAGCCCGATGGGGCTACACCTTC.

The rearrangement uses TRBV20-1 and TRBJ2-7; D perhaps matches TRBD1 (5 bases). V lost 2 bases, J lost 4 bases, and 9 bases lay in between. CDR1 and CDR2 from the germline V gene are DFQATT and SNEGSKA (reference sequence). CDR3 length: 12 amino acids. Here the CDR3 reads CSARRQSYEQYF. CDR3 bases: TGCAGTGCTAGACGACAGAGTTACGAGCAGTACTTC.

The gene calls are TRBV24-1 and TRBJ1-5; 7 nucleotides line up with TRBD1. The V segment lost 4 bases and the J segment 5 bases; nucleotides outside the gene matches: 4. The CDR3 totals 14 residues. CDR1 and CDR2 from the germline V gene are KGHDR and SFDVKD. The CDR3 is CATSDPTGDQPQHF. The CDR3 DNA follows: TGTGCCACCAGTGACCCTACAGGGGATCAGCCCCAGCATTTT.

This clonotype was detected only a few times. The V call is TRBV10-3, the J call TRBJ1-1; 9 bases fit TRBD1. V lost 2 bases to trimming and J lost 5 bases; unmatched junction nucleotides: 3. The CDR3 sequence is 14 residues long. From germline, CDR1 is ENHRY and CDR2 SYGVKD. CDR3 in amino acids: CAISERDRVTEAFF. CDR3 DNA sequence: TGTGCCATCAGTGAGCGGGACAGGGTGACTGAAGCTTTCTTT.

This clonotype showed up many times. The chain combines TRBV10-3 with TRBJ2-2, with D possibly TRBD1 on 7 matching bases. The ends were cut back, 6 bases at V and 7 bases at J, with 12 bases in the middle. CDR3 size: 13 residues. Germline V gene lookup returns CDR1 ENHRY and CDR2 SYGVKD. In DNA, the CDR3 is TGTGCCATCAGGGACCAGGGGGGCGGGGAGCTGTTTTTT. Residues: CAIRDQGGGELFF.

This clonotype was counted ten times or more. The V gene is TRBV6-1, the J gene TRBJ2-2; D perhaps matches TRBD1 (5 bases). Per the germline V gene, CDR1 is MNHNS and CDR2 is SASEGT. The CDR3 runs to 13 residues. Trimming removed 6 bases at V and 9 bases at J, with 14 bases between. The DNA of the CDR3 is TGTGCCAGCAGCCTAGGCAGGGTTAGGGAGCTGTTTTTT. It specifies CASSLGRVRELFF.

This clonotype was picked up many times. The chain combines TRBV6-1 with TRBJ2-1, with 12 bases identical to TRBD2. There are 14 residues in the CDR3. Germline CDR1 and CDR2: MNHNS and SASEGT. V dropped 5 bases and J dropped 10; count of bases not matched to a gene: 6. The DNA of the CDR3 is TGTGCCAGCAGTAGGCTAGCGGGAGGGATGGAGCAGTTCTTC. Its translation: CASSRLAGGMEQFF.

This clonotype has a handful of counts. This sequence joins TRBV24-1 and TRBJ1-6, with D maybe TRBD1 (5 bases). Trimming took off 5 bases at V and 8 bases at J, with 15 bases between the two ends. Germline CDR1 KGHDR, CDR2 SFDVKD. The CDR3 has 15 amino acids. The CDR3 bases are TGTGCCACCAGTGCCTTGACAGTCCCGGATTCACCCCTCCACTTT. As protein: CATSALTVPDSPLHF.

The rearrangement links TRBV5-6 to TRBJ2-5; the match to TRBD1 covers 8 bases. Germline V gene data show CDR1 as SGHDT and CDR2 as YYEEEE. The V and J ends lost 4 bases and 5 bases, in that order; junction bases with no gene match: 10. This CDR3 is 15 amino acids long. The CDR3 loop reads CASSPGQGGPETQYF. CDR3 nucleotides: TGTGCCAGCAGCCCCGGACAGGGAGGACCGGAGACCCAGTACTTC.

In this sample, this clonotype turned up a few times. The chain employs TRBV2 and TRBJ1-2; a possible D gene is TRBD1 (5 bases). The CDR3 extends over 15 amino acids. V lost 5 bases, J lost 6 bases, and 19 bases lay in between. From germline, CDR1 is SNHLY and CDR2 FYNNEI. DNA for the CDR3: TGTGCCAGCAGTTACTCGAAACGGGGCCGGAATGGCTACACCTTC. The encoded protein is CASSYSKRGRNGYTF.

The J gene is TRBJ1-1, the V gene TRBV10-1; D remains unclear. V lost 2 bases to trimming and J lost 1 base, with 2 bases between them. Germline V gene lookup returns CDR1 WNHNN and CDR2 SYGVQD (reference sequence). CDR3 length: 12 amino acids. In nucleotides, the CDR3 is TGCGCCAGCAGTGAGCAGAACACTGAAGCTTTCTTT. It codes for CASSEQNTEAFF.

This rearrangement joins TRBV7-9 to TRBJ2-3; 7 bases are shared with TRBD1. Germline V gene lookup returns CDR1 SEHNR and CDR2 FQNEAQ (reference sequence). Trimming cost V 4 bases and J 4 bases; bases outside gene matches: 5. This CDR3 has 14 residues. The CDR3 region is CASSSWTGSDTQYF. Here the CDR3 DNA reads TGTGCCAGCAGCTCCTGGACAGGTTCAGATACGCAGTATTTT.

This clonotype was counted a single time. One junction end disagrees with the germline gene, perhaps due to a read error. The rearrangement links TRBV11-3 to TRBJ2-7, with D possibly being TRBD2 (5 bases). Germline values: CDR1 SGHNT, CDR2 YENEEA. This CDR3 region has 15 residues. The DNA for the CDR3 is TGCGCCAGCAGCCCCGAGAGGGCAGAGCCTTACGAGCAGTACTTC. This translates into CASSPERAEPYEQYF.

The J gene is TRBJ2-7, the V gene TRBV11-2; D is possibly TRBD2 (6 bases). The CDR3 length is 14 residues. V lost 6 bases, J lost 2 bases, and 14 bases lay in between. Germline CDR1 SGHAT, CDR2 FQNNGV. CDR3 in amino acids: CASSQGPGAYEQYF. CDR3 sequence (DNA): TGTGCCAGCAGTCAGGGCCCGGGAGCCTACGAGCAGTACTTC.

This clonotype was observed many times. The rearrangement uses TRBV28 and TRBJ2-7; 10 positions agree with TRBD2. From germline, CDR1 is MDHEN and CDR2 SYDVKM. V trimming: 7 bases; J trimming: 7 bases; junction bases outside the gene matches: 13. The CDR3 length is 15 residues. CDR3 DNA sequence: TGTGCCAGCACAAGGCTAGCGGGAGTCTCGCGGGAGCAGTACTTC. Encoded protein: CASTRLAGVSREQYF.